Presented here are 14 T cell receptor beta chains from one specimen sequenced in a study of T-cell reconstitution after alpha-beta-depleted transplantation in children. Preparing the TCRbeta library involved the use of unique molecular identifiers. TCRdb redid the calling of the PCR reads with MiXCR, one entry per CDR3 protein. The profile covers around 370,000 distinct CDR3 sequences, with about 9.4% appearing a single time and less than 2.5% taken by the ten largest. Specimen: PBMCs from the stem cell graft donor, collected from the stem cell graft. Every receptor here comes from a human donor who donated a stem cell graft to a child with acute lymphoblastic leukemia.

The V call is TRBV3-1, the J call TRBJ2-1; 8 bases are shared with TRBD2. Trimming took 0 bases from V and 5 from J; bases not matched to a gene: 9. Germline CDR1 reads LGHDT; CDR2 reads YNNKEL (reference sequence). This CDR3 contains 17 residues. The CDR3: CASSQEYNSGGDNEQFF. CDR3 nucleotide sequence: TGTGCCAGCAGCCAAGAATATAACTCCGGGGGGGACAATGAGCAGTTCTTC.

The chain employs TRBV4-3 and TRBJ1-4, with D unresolved. V dropped 0 bases and J dropped 7 bases, with 12 bases sitting between them. Germline V lookup: CDR1 LGHNA, CDR2 YSLEER. The CDR3 runs to 15 residues. Here the CDR3 reads CASSQESETPEKLFF. CDR3 nucleotides: TGCGCCAGCAGCCAAGAGTCTGAGACACCTGAAAAACTGTTTTTT.

This sequence joins TRBV5-1 and TRBJ2-6, with D possibly being TRBD1 (6 bases). This CDR3 is 18 amino acids long. Germline loops: CDR1 SGHRS, CDR2 YFSETQ. Between the trimmed V and J ends, which lost 1 base and 2 bases, there was a span of 16 bases. The CDR3 bases are TGCGCCAGCAGCTTGATGGGGGCCCCCGGCCCTGGGGCCAACGTCCTGACTTTC. Residues: CASSLMGAPGPGANVLTF.

This clonotype was counted many times. The rearrangement links TRBV18 to TRBJ1-1; no reliable D call. The CDR3 has 12 residues. Germline V lookup: CDR1 KGHSH, CDR2 LQKENI. V was pared by 2 bases and J by 3 bases, with 4 bases between. This chain's CDR3 is CASSPGDTEAFF. As DNA, the CDR3 is TGTGCCAGCTCACCAGGGGACACTGAAGCTTTCTTT.

This clonotype was found a few times. V gene TRBV5-1 combines with J gene TRBJ2-7; TRBD1 might be the D (5 bases). The CDR3 is 12 residues long. Germline loops: CDR1 SGHRS, CDR2 YFSETQ. V was cut by 4 bases and J by 4 bases, with 9 bases left in between. The CDR3 nucleotides read TGCGCCAGCAGCCCGGACATATACGAGCAGTACTTC. Translating gives CASSPDIYEQYF.

The chain links TRBV14 to TRBJ2-7; TRBD2 agrees at 9 bases. V trimming: 2 bases; J trimming: 1 base; junction bases outside the gene matches: 9. The CDR3 covers 17 residues. Looked up from germline, CDR1 is SGHDN and CDR2 is FVKESK. CDR3 sequence: CASSQRLGLAPSYEQYF. The DNA of the CDR3 is TGTGCCAGCAGCCAACGCCTCGGACTAGCGCCGTCCTACGAGCAGTACTTC. The full variable domain, its missing parts supplied by reference TRBV14 and TRBJ2-7, is EAGVTQFPSHSVIEKGQTVTLRCDPISGHDNLYWYRRVMGKEIKFLLHFVKESKQDESGMPNNRFLAERTGGTYSTLKVQPAELEDSGVYFCASSQRLGLAPSYEQYFGPGTRLTVT.

This clonotype was seen only a few times. The J gene is TRBJ2-7, the V gene TRBV27, with TRBD2 matching 8 bases. CDR3 size: 15 residues. Germline trimming cut 1 base from V and 2 bases from J; bases unmatched to any gene: 4. Germline-derived CDR1 and CDR2 are MNHEY and SMNVEV (reference sequence). The chain's CDR3 is CASSLYAGGPYEQYF. As DNA, the CDR3 is TGTGCCAGCAGTTTATATGCGGGAGGTCCCTACGAGCAGTACTTC.

The V and J genes are TRBV7-6 and TRBJ2-3; 8 positions agree with TRBD2. The CDR3 totals 15 residues. The ends lost 3 bases at V and 2 bases at J; junction bases unmatched: 4. The germline V gene has CDR1 SGHVS and CDR2 FNYEAQ. The CDR3 protein is CASSFSGTLTDTQYF. Written as DNA, the CDR3 is TGTGCCAGCAGCTTTAGCGGGACGCTCACAGATACGCAGTATTTT.

The gene calls are TRBV4-3 and TRBJ2-7; 7 bases fit TRBD1. Germline assignment: CDR1 LGHNA and CDR2 YSLEER. The CDR3 is 19 residues long. V trimming: 4 bases; J trimming: 3 bases; junction bases outside the gene matches: 21. The CDR3 DNA reads TGCGCCAGCAGCCTCATAAAAGACAGGGATCATACGTTAAACTACGAGCAGTACTTC. Encoded protein: CASSLIKDRDHTLNYEQYF.

The rearrangement uses TRBV20-1 and TRBJ2-5; maybe TRBD2 (6 bases). Germline CDR1 and CDR2: DFQATT and SNEGSKA (reference sequence). The CDR3 spans 17 residues. V was trimmed by 2 bases and J by 5 bases, leaving 24 bases between them. The CDR3 region is CSARSAGWDLDVETQYF. DNA for the CDR3: TGCAGTGCTAGATCCGCTGGGTGGGACTTGGATGTTGAGACCCAGTACTTC.

This chain uses TRBV30 with TRBJ1-4; D call uncertain. V lost 1 base and J 8 bases, leaving 8 bases between the germline ends. Per the germline V gene, CDR1 is GTSNPN and CDR2 is SVGIG (reference sequence). The CDR3 totals 12 residues. CDR3 loop: CAWSGLGEKLFF. In nucleotides, the CDR3 is TGTGCCTGGAGTGGACTGGGGGAAAAACTGTTTTTT. Full variable domain (missing parts from reference TRBV30 and TRBJ1-4): SQTIHQWPATLVQPVGSPLSLECTVEGTSNPNLYWYRQAAGRGLQLLFYSVGIGQISSEVPQNLSASRPQDRQFILSSKKLLLSDSGFYLCAWSGLGEKLFFGSGTQLSVL.

The chain recombines TRBV27 with TRBJ2-7; 10 bases agree with TRBD1. Germline lookup yields CDR1 MNHEY and CDR2 SMNVEV (reference sequence). V lost 2 bases, J lost 7 bases, and 5 bases stayed unmatched. The CDR3 sequence is 14 residues long. In nucleotides, the CDR3 is TGTGCCAGCAGTTTAGGACAGGGGGTAGGAGAGCAGTACTTC. Its protein product is CASSLGQGVGEQYF.

This clonotype was observed a few times. CDR3 region: CASSPLGTDRASPLHF. As DNA, the CDR3 is TGTGCCAGCAGCCCACTGGGGACCGACAGGGCTTCACCCCTCCACTTT. V is TRBV3-1 and J is TRBJ1-6, with 7 bases matching TRBD1. J gave up 9 bases and V 4 bases, and 12 bases lay outside the gene matches. This CDR3 contains 16 residues. The germline gives CDR1 LGHDT, CDR2 YNNKEL (reference sequence).

This clonotype has only a few counts. V gene TRBV5-1 combines with J gene TRBJ2-5; TRBD1 might be the D (5 bases). Germline values: CDR1 SGHRS, CDR2 YFSETQ. CDR3 length equals 14 residues. The ends were cut back, 0 bases at V and 4 bases at J, with 10 bases in the middle. CDR3 DNA: TGCGCCAGCAGCTTGGCCGCTAGGGGAGAGACCCAGTACTTC. It codes for CASSLAARGETQYF.